Presented here are 22 T cell receptor beta chains from one specimen sequenced in a study of diagnostic markers for celiac disease (dated by TCRdb to 2018 to 2020). The instrument given in TCRdb is Illumina MiSeq. Once TCRdb had reprocessed the reads, it stored one entry per CDR3 protein sequence and supplied no DNA. The data table for this sample lists under 4,000 distinct CDR3 sequences. Roughly 10% of the sample is held by the ten biggest clonotypes. The specimen sequenced was either unsorted cells or a sorted T cell fraction (not recorded which). The receptors originated from a human donor. This table probably holds off-target reads from a library built for another chain.

By frequency, this clonotype registers medium-sized. V usage is TRBV7-2 and J usage is TRBJ1-2; TCRdb's D call of TRBD1 is untestable without DNA. This CDR3 is 15 amino acids long. From germline, CDR1 is SGHTA and CDR2 FQGNSA. The CDR3 protein is CASSLFGQGIDGYTF.

This clonotype counts as medium-sized by frequency. This chain connects TRBV7-2 to TRBJ2-1; TCRdb picks TRBD2, but there is no DNA to check that call. Germline CDR1 is SGHTA and CDR2 is FQGNSA. The CDR3 runs 15 residues. CDR3 region: CASSLFSGTSDEQFF.

The genes are TRBV15 and TRBJ1-1. Germline CDR1 and CDR2: LNHNV and YYDKDF (reference sequence). CDR3 length equals 11 residues. The CDR3 region is CATSFKTEAFF.

By frequency, this clonotype is medium-sized. The chain carries TRBV12-3 or TRBV12-4 and TRBJ2-3; the D gene TCRdb calls, TRBD1, cannot be checked with no DNA. The CDR3 covers 13 residues. CDR3 sequence reads: CASSQGDGDTQYF.

This chain links TRBV7-3 with TRBJ2-1; TCRdb picks TRBD1, but there is no DNA to check that call. This CDR3 has 15 residues. Germline CDR1 and CDR2: SGHTA and FQGTGA. Here the CDR3 reads CASSISGHQAYEQFF.

Measured by frequency, this clonotype is medium-sized. The chain is built from TRBV6-2 or TRBV6-3 and TRBJ2-1; TCRdb designates TRBD2, a call that cannot be tested without DNA. Looked up from germline, CDR1 is MNHEY and CDR2 is SVGEGT. The CDR3 contains 15 residues. The CDR3 loop reads CASSYELEVYNEQFF.

This clonotype ranks as medium-sized in terms of frequency. The chain links TRBV7-2 to TRBJ1-6; TCRdb reports TRBD1, a call that lacks DNA to check it against. Looked up from germline, CDR1 is SGHTA and CDR2 is FQGNSA. The CDR3 runs to 16 residues. CDR3 protein: CASSPQGSSYNSPLHF.

Considering frequency, this clonotype is large. The chain links TRBV11-2 to TRBJ1-5; the TCRdb call, TRBD1, lacks DNA for checking. Looked up from germline, CDR1 is SGHAT and CDR2 is FQNNGV. CDR3 length: 17 amino acids. CDR3 region: CASSLLGGTGSNQPQHF. Combining the CDR3 with reference TRBV11-2 and TRBJ1-5 gives the whole variable domain EAGVAQSPRYKIIEKRQSVAFWCNPISGHATLYWYQQILGQGPKLLIQFQNNGVVDDSQLPKDRFSAERLKGVDSTLKIQPAKLEDSAVYLCASSLLGGTGSNQPQHFGDGTRLSIL.

Its frequency marks this clonotype as medium-sized (0.01 to 0.1%). V gene TRBV27 combines with J gene TRBJ1-2; as DNA is missing, the TRBD1 call by TCRdb cannot be tested. Germline V gene lookup returns CDR1 MNHEY and CDR2 SMNVEV (reference sequence). The CDR3 totals 14 residues. The CDR3 region is CASSPQDRVYGYTF.

This clonotype registers medium-sized (0.01 to 0.1%) by frequency. J is TRBJ1-1 and V is TRBV12-3 or TRBV12-4; TCRdb outputs TRBD1, but without DNA this stays unchecked. CDR3 length equals 14 residues. This chain's CDR3 is CASRPNRQGPEAFF.

V usage is TRBV20-1 and J usage is TRBJ2-7. Germline CDR1 is DFQATT and CDR2 is SNEGSKA (reference sequence). The CDR3 runs to 14 residues. This chain's CDR3 is CSARDLTGSYEQYF.

In terms of frequency, this clonotype is medium-sized. The CDR3 is CASAGWRLRNYEQYF. The V and J genes are TRBV28 and TRBJ2-7. The CDR3 contains 15 residues. Germline V lookup: CDR1 MDHEN, CDR2 SYDVKM.

The gene calls are TRBV7-6 and TRBJ2-6. Germline-derived CDR1 and CDR2 are SGHVS and FNYEAQ. The CDR3 has 15 amino acids. CDR3 amino acids: CASSLGNPGANVLTF.

The chain couples TRBV5-1 to TRBJ2-3; absent DNA, TCRdb's TRBD1 call cannot be checked. Germline CDR1 reads SGHRS; CDR2 reads YFSETQ. CDR3 size: 16 residues. CDR3 protein: CASSFMTGGSTDTQYF.

The chain is built from TRBV29-1 and TRBJ1-1. The CDR3 spans 12 residues. CDR1 is SQVTM and CDR2 is ANQGSEA in the germline V gene. CDR3: CSVRNKGTEAFF.

V usage is TRBV28 and J usage is TRBJ1-1; TCRdb's assignment of TRBD1 cannot be checked, as there is no DNA. Germline values: CDR1 MDHEN, CDR2 SYDVKM. The CDR3 sequence is 15 residues long. Here the CDR3 reads CASNGQGAFSTEAFF.

The V and J genes are TRBV5-4 and TRBJ2-5; TCRdb's D call, TRBD2, is unchecked because there is no DNA. Per germline, CDR1 SGHNT and CDR2 YYREEE (reference sequence). The CDR3 is 16 amino acids. The CDR3 reads CASSLDGLTVGETQYF.

The chain is built from TRBV7-9 and TRBJ2-7. Per germline, CDR1 SEHNR and CDR2 FQNEAQ (reference sequence). The CDR3 has 17 amino acids. The CDR3 protein is CASSLGQTPTRSYEQYF.

This clonotype is deemed medium-sized (0.01 to 0.1%) by its frequency. The chain uses TRBV7-9 and TRBJ2-5; TCRdb's D gene call, TRBD1, goes unchecked for lack of DNA. Looked up from germline, CDR1 is SEHNR and CDR2 is FQNEAQ (reference sequence). The CDR3 has 17 amino acids. The chain's CDR3 is CASSPNLGQGRQETQYF.

This chain joins TRBV5-1 and TRBJ2-7; the TCRdb call, TRBD1, lacks DNA for checking. Germline V gene data show CDR1 as SGHRS and CDR2 as YFSETQ. The CDR3 totals 16 residues. The CDR3 sequence is CASSLSSTERIYEQYF.

The rearrangement joins TRBV7-9 to TRBJ2-7; TCRdb's D gene call, TRBD1, goes unchecked for lack of DNA. CDR1 is SEHNR and CDR2 is FQNEAQ in the germline V gene (reference sequence). The CDR3 is made up of 14 amino acids. The CDR3 sequence: CASSSRTGSYEQYF. The variable domain in full, completed from reference TRBV7-9 and TRBJ2-7, reads DTGVSQNPRHKITKRGQNVTFRCDPISEHNRLYWYRQTLGQGPEFLTYFQNEAQLEKSRLLSDRFSAERPKGSFSTLEIQRTEQGDSAMYLCASSSRTGSYEQYFGPGTRLTVT.

Considering frequency, this clonotype is medium-sized. J is TRBJ2-1 and V is TRBV2; TCRdb returns TRBD2, unconfirmable since there is no DNA. Germline lookup yields CDR1 SNHLY and CDR2 FYNNEI. The CDR3 is 16 amino acids. The CDR3 region is CASISPGRPFYNEQFF.